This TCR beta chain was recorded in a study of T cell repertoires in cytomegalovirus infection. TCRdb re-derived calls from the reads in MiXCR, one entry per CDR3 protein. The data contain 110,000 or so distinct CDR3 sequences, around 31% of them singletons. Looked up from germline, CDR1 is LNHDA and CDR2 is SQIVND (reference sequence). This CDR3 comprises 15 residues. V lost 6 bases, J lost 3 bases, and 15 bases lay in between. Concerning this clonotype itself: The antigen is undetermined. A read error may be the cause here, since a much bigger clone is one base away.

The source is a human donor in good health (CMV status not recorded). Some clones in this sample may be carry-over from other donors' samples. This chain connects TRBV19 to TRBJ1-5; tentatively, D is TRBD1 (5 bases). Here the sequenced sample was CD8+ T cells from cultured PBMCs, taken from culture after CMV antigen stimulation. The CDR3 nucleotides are TGTGCCAGTAGCTCTGAACAGGTCCTCAATCAGCCCCAGCATTTT. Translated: CASSSEQVLNQPQHF.